The 12 T cell receptor beta chains below were found in one sample sequenced in a study of blood T cell repertoires in COVID-19. TCRdb's table, derived via immunoSEQ multiplex PCR, lists solely in-frame clones and lacks some. Of over 200,000 clones detected, over 75% appear once; the ten largest clones hold approximately 8%. The specimen was peripheral blood. These receptors all come from a woman aged 80 or over with acute or convalescent COVID-19.

The chain employs TRBV19 and TRBJ2-2; 8 nucleotides align to TRBD1. The CDR3 contains 13 residues. Germline CDR1 is LNHDA and CDR2 is SQIVND (reference sequence). Trimming took 4 bases from V and 6 from J; bases not matched to a gene: 1. This chain's CDR3 is CASSTTGAGELFF. The CDR3 DNA reads TGTGCCAGTAGTACGACAGGGGCCGGGGAGCTGTTTTTT.

In DNA, the CDR3 is TGTGCCAGCAGCATGTCGGGGGAATATGGCTACACCTTC. This sequence encodes CASSMSGEYGYTF. V is TRBV7-9 and J is TRBJ1-2; D perhaps matches TRBD1 (5 bases). CDR1 is SEHNR and CDR2 is FQNEAQ in the germline V gene (reference sequence). The CDR3 is made up of 13 amino acids. Trimming took off 5 bases at V and 5 bases at J, with 12 bases between the two ends.

The V call is TRBV21-1, the J call TRBJ1-4; the D call in the table, TRBD1, was not verified against the DNA. TRBV21-1 is tagged as a pseudogene. The CDR3 has 18 residues. As DNA, the CDR3 is TGTGCCAGCAGCAATCGCTGGGGACAGCGCCCAACTAATGAAAAACTGTTTTTT. Protein product: CASSNRWGQRPTNEKLFF.

CDR3 amino acids: CASSIRTGGDTEAFF. CDR3 DNA sequence: TGTGCCAGTAGTATTAGGACAGGGGGCGACACTGAAGCTTTCTTT. V gene TRBV19 combines with J gene TRBJ1-1; 11 bases fit TRBD1. V lost 3 bases and J lost 3; bases outside the gene matches: 3. Germline CDR1 is LNHDA and CDR2 is SQIVND (reference sequence). The CDR3 totals 15 residues.

Only one count was recorded for this clone. The chain is built from TRBV11-2 and TRBJ1-3; perhaps TRBD1 as D (5 bases). The V end lost 0 bases, the J end lost 2 bases, and 14 bases lay between the germline ends. Germline lookup yields CDR1 SGHAT and CDR2 FQNNGV. There are 17 residues in the CDR3. The CDR3 region is CASSLDFPGKTGNTIYF. In DNA form, the CDR3 reads TGTGCCAGCAGCTTAGATTTTCCAGGGAAAACTGGAAACACCATATATTTT.

The chain carries TRBV19 and TRBJ2-2, with 8 positions matching TRBD2. This CDR3 has 18 residues. V was pared by 3 bases and J by 7 bases, with 16 bases of the junction left unmatched. Germline V gene data show CDR1 as LNHDA and CDR2 as SQIVND (reference sequence). The CDR3 is CASSITPPIGGRNGELFF. The CDR3 bases are TGTGCCAGTAGTATCACCCCCCCGATCGGCGGGAGGAACGGGGAGCTGTTTTTT.

This sequence joins TRBV9 and TRBJ1-4; 7 bases are shared with TRBD1. The CDR3 loop spans 17 amino acids. After removal of 4 bases from V and 7 bases from J, the junction contained 16 bases not matched to a gene. Germline CDR1 and CDR2: SGDLS and YYNGEE. The CDR3 sequence is CASSLGRGNRGFEKLFF. CDR3 sequence (DNA): TGTGCCAGCAGCCTTGGGCGGGGCAACAGGGGTTTTGAAAAACTGTTTTTT.

The V and J genes are TRBV27 and TRBJ1-6, with D maybe TRBD1 (5 bases). Germline values: CDR1 MNHEY, CDR2 SMNVEV (reference sequence). V was clipped by 0 bases and J by 6 bases, with 21 bases between them. The CDR3 runs 19 residues. The CDR3 spells CASSLSSGTPLTSNSPLHF. The CDR3 nucleotides are TGTGCCAGCAGTTTATCCAGCGGGACTCCTCTCACCTCTAATTCACCCCTCCACTTT.

The chain employs TRBV24-1 and TRBJ1-2, with D maybe TRBD1 (6 bases). V was shortened by 5 bases and J by 5 bases, with 11 bases between the two germline ends. CDR3 size: 13 residues. The germline V gene encodes CDR1 KGHDR and CDR2 SFDVKD. The CDR3 coding sequence is TGTGCCACCAGTGTGGGGGCTCGGTATGGCTACACCTTC. It codes for CATSVGARYGYTF.

Here the CDR3 DNA reads TGTGCCAGCAGCCCCGGGTCCCTCACTGAAGCTTTCTTT. Protein sequence: CASSPGSLTEAFF. This rearrangement joins TRBV12-3 or TRBV12-4 to TRBJ1-1; D remains unclear. Trimming took 6 bases from V and 4 from J, leaving 12 bases between them. The CDR3 has 13 amino acids.

V usage is TRBV25-1 and J usage is TRBJ1-3; D is undetermined. This CDR3 is 11 amino acids long. Germline CDR1 and CDR2: MGHDK and SYGVNS. V lost 7 bases and J lost 3, with 4 bases in between. The CDR3 reads CASNSGNTIYF. CDR3 in DNA: TGTGCCAGCAATAGTGGAAACACCATATATTTT.

V is TRBV19 and J is TRBJ2-1; 11 positions match TRBD2. The CDR3 is made up of 19 amino acids. The V gene end was trimmed by 1 base and the J gene end by 8 bases; junction bases not matched to a gene: 16. Germline CDR1 and CDR2: LNHDA and SQIVND (reference sequence). CDR3 amino acids: CASSIGGTGRLAGLDEQFF. The CDR3 DNA sequence: TGTGCCAGTAGTATAGGTGGGACAGGAAGACTAGCGGGACTCGATGAGCAGTTCTTC.